The next 32 T cell receptor beta chains were all read from a single sample in a study of CD8 T cells in ankylosing spondylitis (dated by TCRdb to 2016 to 2017). Library prep was done by 5' RACE. TCRdb shows the sequencer as Illumina HiSeq 2500. TCRdb reprocessing: public reads trimmed at Q25 with fastp, clones called with MiXCR, in-frame beta chains kept. Rows matching on CDR3 protein sequence are summarized as one entry with the most common DNA and genes. In all, the sample holds nearly 350,000 distinct CDR3 sequences, and roughly 14% of those were seen once. The ten largest clonotypes hold less than 1.1% of the sample. Sequencing input: blood, either unsorted or a sorted T cell fraction (not recorded which). The receptors derive from a male donor with ankylosing spondylitis or in good health (not recorded which).

V and J are TRBV3-1 and TRBJ1-1; maybe TRBD1 (5 bases). CDR1 is LGHDT and CDR2 is YNNKEL in the germline V gene (reference sequence). The CDR3 is 15 amino acids. V lost 0 bases and J lost 2, with 10 bases in between. In nucleotides, the CDR3 is TGTGCCAGCAGCCAAGACGGGACGGCAAACACTGAAGCTTTCTTT. It encodes CASSQDGTANTEAFF.

This clonotype has more than one count but fewer than ten. DNA of the CDR3: TGTGCCAGCAAGTTAAAGCGCAGGGCCGGGGAGCTGTTTTTT. This encodes CASKLKRRAGELFF. J is TRBJ2-2 and V is TRBV6-5; tentatively, D is TRBD1 (5 bases). CDR1 MNHEY and CDR2 SVGAGI come from the germline V gene. The CDR3 consists of 14 residues. V lost 7 bases to trimming and J lost 6 bases, with 15 bases between them.

There are a few counts of this clonotype. The J gene is TRBJ2-7, the V gene TRBV5-1, with TRBD1 matching 7 bases. The junction had 6 bases not matched to a gene; V was cut back by 4 bases and J by 2 bases. Per germline, CDR1 SGHRS and CDR2 YFSETQ. This CDR3 is built from 14 residues. The CDR3 coding sequence is TGCGCCAGCAGCACGCAAGGACAGGCCTACGAGCAGTACTTC. Translated: CASSTQGQAYEQYF. Using reference TRBV5-1 and TRBJ2-7 for the parts outside the CDR3, the full variable domain is KAGVTQTPRYLIKTRGQQVTLSCSPISGHRSVSWYQQTPGQGLQFLFEYFSETQRNKGNFPGRFSGRQFSNSRSEMNVSTLELGDSALYLCASSTQGQAYEQYFGPGTRLTVT.

This sequence joins TRBV5-1 and TRBJ2-7; TRBD1 matches at 9 bases. The germline V gene encodes CDR1 SGHRS and CDR2 YFSETQ. This CDR3 is 17 amino acids long. Unmatched junction bases numbered 20, after V lost 4 bases and J lost 9 bases. Here the CDR3 reads CASSPGTGPDLRARQYF. CDR3 DNA sequence: TGCGCCAGCAGCCCAGGGACAGGGCCAGACCTACGAGCTCGGCAGTACTTC.

The rearrangement links TRBV20-1 to TRBJ2-5, with 13 bases lining up with TRBD2. Germline V gene data show CDR1 as DFQATT and CDR2 as SNEGSKA (reference sequence). With V trimmed by 5 bases and J by 4 bases, 7 bases remained unmatched. This CDR3 region has 15 residues. CDR3 protein: CSAQGLAGVPETQYF. CDR3 bases: TGCAGTGCTCAAGGACTAGCGGGAGTGCCAGAGACCCAGTACTTC.

This clonotype appeared a few times. The chain joins TRBV12-3 or TRBV12-4 to TRBJ1-1; D is possibly TRBD1 (6 bases). CDR3 length: 14 residues. Trimming pared 1 base from V and 2 bases from J, leaving 8 bases between. CDR3 sequence (DNA): TGTGCCAGCAGTTTAGGACAGGATAACACTGAAGCTTTCTTT. It codes for CASSLGQDNTEAFF.

This clonotype was counted a few times. The chain employs TRBV25-1 and TRBJ2-3; 9 positions match TRBD2. The CDR3 is 18 residues long. V was clipped by 4 bases and J by 2 bases; unmatched bases: 13. Per the germline V gene, CDR1 is MGHDK and CDR2 is SYGVNS. The CDR3 region has the DNA TGTGCCAGCAGTGGGGATAGCGGGGGTTACCATTTCACAGATACGCAGTATTTT. This encodes CASSGDSGGYHFTDTQYF. Full variable domain (rest looked up from reference TRBV25-1 and TRBJ2-3): EADIYQTPRYLVIGTGKKITLECSQTMGHDKMYWYQQDPGMELHLIHYSYGVNSTEKGDLSSESTVSRIRTEHFPLTLESARPSHTSQYLCASSGDSGGYHFTDTQYFGPGTRLTVL.

In this sample, this clonotype turned up a few times. The chain is built from TRBV29-1 and TRBJ2-3; a weak D match, TRBD2 (5 bases). CDR1 and CDR2 (germline): SQVTM, ANQGSEA. The length of the CDR3 is 16 residues. The V end lost 0 bases, the J end lost 1 base, and 14 bases lay between the germline ends. CDR3 DNA sequence: TGCAGCGTTGAAGAAGCGGTGGTAAAGGGCACAGATACGCAGTATTTT. Translating gives CSVEEAVVKGTDTQYF.

This chain links TRBV29-1 with TRBJ1-1, with a possible D match to TRBD1 (5 bases). The CDR3 totals 10 residues. Germline CDR1 and CDR2: SQVTM and ANQGSEA. V lost 7 bases and J 8 bases, leaving 11 bases between the germline ends. CDR3 amino acids: CSGGENEAFF. Here the CDR3 DNA reads TGCAGCGGAGGGGAAAACGAAGCTTTCTTT.

V and J are TRBV18 and TRBJ1-4; the D gene is possibly TRBD1 (5 bases). The CDR3 length is 14 residues. Germline loops: CDR1 KGHSH, CDR2 LQKENI. Trimming took off 5 bases at V and 7 bases at J, with 14 bases between the two ends. DNA of the CDR3: TGTGCCAGCTCAATCGGACATGGTATTGAAAAACTGTTTTTT. Its translation is CASSIGHGIEKLFF.

There are a few counts of this clonotype. The V gene is TRBV18, the J gene TRBJ2-3; TRBD2 aligns across 8 bases. The CDR3 runs to 15 residues. CDR1 and CDR2 from the germline V gene are KGHSH and LQKENI. The V gene end was trimmed by 3 bases and the J gene end by 4 bases; junction bases not matched to a gene: 6. CDR3 DNA sequence: TGTGCCAGCTCACCGGTCACTAGCGGCTCAGATACGCAGTATTTT. It codes for CASSPVTSGSDTQYF.

There are a few counts of this clonotype. The chain links TRBV5-6 to TRBJ1-5; D not resolved. V was clipped by 4 bases and J by 8 bases, with 19 bases between them. This CDR3 has 15 residues. Per the germline V gene, CDR1 is SGHDT and CDR2 is YYEEEE. This CDR3 reads CASSVGGSGVKPQHF. Written as DNA, the CDR3 is TGTGCCAGCAGCGTGGGAGGGAGCGGGGTCAAGCCCCAGCATTTT.

This clonotype was found a few times. This chain uses TRBV3-1 with TRBJ2-7, with TRBD1 identical over 9 bases. Germline values: CDR1 LGHDT, CDR2 YNNKEL (reference sequence). The CDR3 covers 17 residues. V gave up 0 bases and J gave up 5 bases; unmatched junction bases: 11. The CDR3 bases are TGTGCCAGCAGCCAAGATGGTAGAGGGACAGGGTTCGACGAGCAGTACTTC. Translated, it gives CASSQDGRGTGFDEQYF.

There are a few counts of this clonotype. The J gene is TRBJ1-1, the V gene TRBV11-2, with TRBD1 matching 9 bases. There are 16 residues in the CDR3. Germline V gives CDR1 SGHAT, CDR2 FQNNGV. V shed 1 base and J 5 bases; nucleotides not matched to a gene: 8. CDR3: CASSLGGTGRGTEAFF. CDR3 DNA: TGTGCCAGCAGCTTAGGGGGGACAGGGAGAGGGACTGAAGCTTTCTTT.

V and J are TRBV24-1 and TRBJ2-7, with 9 bases lining up with TRBD1. The junction had 7 bases not matched to a gene; V was cut back by 4 bases and J by 1 base. The CDR3 runs 16 residues. Per germline, CDR1 KGHDR and CDR2 SFDVKD. CDR3 DNA sequence: TGTGCCACCAGTGAGGCCGGGACAGGGACTTCCTACGAGCAGTACTTC. This translates into CATSEAGTGTSYEQYF.

This rearrangement joins TRBV20-1 to TRBJ2-5; 7 bases match TRBD2. J lost 5 bases, V lost 5 bases, and 5 bases had no gene match. Germline V gives CDR1 DFQATT, CDR2 SNEGSKA (reference sequence). The CDR3 runs 12 residues. CDR3 protein: CSAGRGGETQYF. CDR3 in DNA: TGCAGTGCTGGAAGGGGAGGGGAGACCCAGTACTTC.

V usage is TRBV29-1 and J usage is TRBJ2-3; no reliable D call. This CDR3 has 13 residues. Germline V gene sequence: CDR1 SQVTM, CDR2 ANQGSEA. V dropped 6 bases and J dropped 2 bases, with 12 bases sitting between them. Here the CDR3 reads CSVRGRNTDTQYF. The CDR3 DNA follows: TGCAGCGTGAGAGGTCGAAACACAGATACGCAGTATTTT.

This clonotype was seen more than once but under ten times. The gene calls are TRBV18 and TRBJ2-7; 7 bases fit TRBD1. Germline CDR1 KGHSH, CDR2 LQKENI. V dropped 3 bases and J dropped 2; count of bases not matched to a gene: 4. The CDR3 covers 14 residues. In nucleotides, the CDR3 is TGTGCCAGCTCACCCGACAGGGCGGCCTACGAGCAGTACTTC. Translation gives CASSPDRAAYEQYF.

The V gene is TRBV6-1, the J gene TRBJ2-4; D unresolved. The CDR3 spans 13 residues. The V end lost 2 bases, the J end lost 4 bases, and 6 bases lay between the germline ends. Germline V gene sequence: CDR1 MNHNS, CDR2 SASEGT. The CDR3 DNA follows: TGTGCCAGCAGTGAATACGGGAAAAACATTCAGTACTTC. Residues: CASSEYGKNIQYF.

The rearrangement links TRBV5-6 to TRBJ2-7, with D possibly called TRBD1 or TRBD2 (5 bases each). In germline, CDR1 is SGHDT, CDR2 YYEEEE. With 4 bases removed from V and 0 bases from J, the gap between germline ends came to 14 bases. This CDR3 comprises 15 residues. The chain's CDR3 is CASSPTWGISYEQYF. The CDR3 DNA sequence: TGTGCCAGCAGCCCCACGTGGGGGATCTCCTACGAGCAGTACTTC.

The CDR3 nucleotides read TGTGCCATCAGTGAGTCCGGAGGGGAGTATGGCTACACCTTC. It yields the protein CAISESGGEYGYTF. The chain is built from TRBV10-3 and TRBJ1-2, with D perhaps matching TRBD1 (5 bases). This CDR3 spans 14 amino acids. Germline V gene lookup returns CDR1 ENHRY and CDR2 SYGVKD. V was cut by 0 bases and J by 5 bases, with 10 bases left in between.

This clonotype occurred a few times. CDR3 DNA: TGCAGTGCCGTGACAGGGTCCCAGCCCCAGCATTTT. Protein sequence: CSAVTGSQPQHF. The chain links TRBV20-1 to TRBJ1-5; 7 bases align to TRBD1. V shed 6 bases, J shed 7 bases, and the junction held 6 bases outside the gene matches. The length of the CDR3 is 12 residues. Germline CDR1 reads DFQATT; CDR2 reads SNEGSKA (reference sequence).

This clonotype was detected ten times or more. This chain uses TRBV7-2 with TRBJ2-7, with unresolved D. Trimming pared 5 bases from V and 1 base from J, leaving 9 bases between. Germline CDR1 reads SGHTA; CDR2 reads FQGNSA. The CDR3 covers 13 residues. The CDR3 protein is CASSLYDSYEQYF. The CDR3 DNA sequence: TGTGCCAGCAGCCTCTACGATTCCTACGAGCAGTACTTC.

This clonotype has only a few counts. CDR3 coding DNA: TGTGCTAGTGGAGCCTGGCTCGGTGGTCAGCCCTACGAGCAGTACTTC. Protein sequence: CASGAWLGGQPYEQYF. V is TRBV12-5 and J is TRBJ2-7; D is unresolved. CDR3 size: 16 residues. The V gene's germline CDR1 is LGHNT and CDR2 FRNRAP. V lost 6 bases to trimming and J lost 2 bases, with 20 bases between them.

This chain connects TRBV5-1 to TRBJ2-7; D is perhaps TRBD2 (6 bases). The V gene lost 6 bases and the J gene lost 2 bases, with 15 bases spanning the gap. The CDR3 covers 14 residues. In germline, CDR1 is SGHRS, CDR2 YFSETQ. The CDR3 sequence: CASNSEPGAYEQYF. The CDR3, as DNA: TGCGCCAGCAACTCCGAACCGGGGGCCTACGAGCAGTACTTC.

The sample holds many counts of this clonotype. J is TRBJ2-7 and V is TRBV5-1; possibly TRBD1 for D (5 bases). The germline CDR1 and CDR2 sequences are SGHRS and YFSETQ. Trimming took 3 bases from V and 4 from J, leaving 17 bases between them. The length of the CDR3 is 15 residues. The CDR3 region is CASSSTGSGNYEQYF. Written as DNA, the CDR3 is TGCGCCAGCAGCTCTACAGGATCCGGAAATTACGAGCAGTACTTC.

This clonotype turned up a few times. The chain has TRBV27 and TRBJ1-2, with D maybe TRBD1 (5 bases). CDR3 size: 15 residues. Looked up from germline, CDR1 is MNHEY and CDR2 is SMNVEV (reference sequence). V was pared by 6 bases and J by 2 bases, with 16 bases between. CDR3 in amino acids: CASSLLRGENYGYTF. In nucleotides, the CDR3 is TGTGCCAGCAGCCTCCTGCGGGGGGAGAACTATGGCTACACCTTC.

This clonotype was counted many times. The chain combines TRBV29-1 with TRBJ1-2, with D perhaps TRBD1 (5 bases). CDR1 and CDR2 from the germline V gene are SQVTM and ANQGSEA. The V and J ends lost 6 bases and 3 bases respectively, with 14 bases between them. This CDR3 is built from 13 residues. In nucleotides, the CDR3 is TGCAGCGTAATAGACAGAAACTACTATGGCTACACCTTC. It specifies CSVIDRNYYGYTF.

The genes are TRBV12-3 or TRBV12-4 and TRBJ2-5, with 10 bases lining up with TRBD2. CDR3 length: 16 residues. V trimming: 4 bases; J trimming: 1 base; junction bases outside the gene matches: 6. CDR3 nucleotides: TGTGCCAGCAGTTCACCCATAGCGGGGGGCCAAGAGACCCAGTACTTC. Encoded protein: CASSSPIAGGQETQYF.

The chain couples TRBV7-9 to TRBJ1-1; D call uncertain. The V gene lost 4 bases and the J gene lost 1 base, with 16 bases spanning the gap. The CDR3 is 16 amino acids. Germline V gene sequence: CDR1 SEHNR, CDR2 FQNEAQ (reference sequence). Written as DNA, the CDR3 is TGTGCCAGCAGCTCCACCCGGTTTTTCAAGAACACTGAAGCTTTCTTT. Encoded protein: CASSSTRFFKNTEAFF.

Many counts were recorded for this clonotype. V and J are TRBV12-3 or TRBV12-4 and TRBJ2-2, with D possibly being TRBD1 or TRBD2 (5 bases each). The CDR3 extends over 14 amino acids. V lost 8 bases and J 5 bases, leaving 15 bases between the germline ends. The CDR3, as DNA: TGTGCCAGCGCCCCTGGGGGTTTTACCGGGGAGCTGTTTTTT. Translating it yields CASAPGGFTGELFF.

The genes are TRBV12-3 or TRBV12-4 and TRBJ1-4; D not certain. This CDR3 region has 12 residues. Trimming pared 3 bases from V and 11 bases from J, leaving 10 bases between. The CDR3 here is CASSFERDKLFF. The DNA for the CDR3 is TGTGCCAGCAGTTTCGAGCGAGATAAACTGTTTTTT.